A selection of T cell receptor beta chains follows, all from one sample in a study of cytomegalovirus exposure and HLA in healthy donors. Only in-frame clones appear in the TCRdb table, and some are missing; sequencing was by immunoSEQ multiplex PCR. The sample includes under 170,000 clones, around 75% of them seen just once. Sequencing was performed on PBMCs. These receptors originate from a human donor in good health. The conserved cysteine and the conserved F or W are not part of the CDR3 here.

V gene | CDR3 protein
TRBV5-4 | ASSPEERVSYEQY
TRBV2 | ASSPDTRGQPQH
TRBV10-3 | AISEDRDFEQF
TRBV15 | ATSRDRVLSGRSLDEQF
TRBV7-9 | ASSLDIAVYNEQF
TRBV4-1 | ASSQVGTRNQPQH
TRBV30 | AWSVHRYEQY
TRBV14 | ASSLGQGGTYEQY
TRBV14 | ASSQGTGVSGNTIY
TRBV5-1 | ASRSTGVSYNEQF
TRBV5-5 | ASSITGQGAIDTEAF
TRBV5-4 | ASSLVRDGYT
TRBV6-5 | ASSYNRGGVGIQY
TRBV6-5 | ASSPRWRETEAF
TRBV28 | ASRRTSGSFSYNEQF
TRBV6-6 | ASSQWDLTRDTQY
TRBV7-3 | ASSLFPSGRKSDTQY
TRBV7-9 | ASSPTNPYEQY
TRBV30 | AWSVRQTGPTPLH
TRBV19 | ASKQLAGGPADTQY
TRBV27 | ASSLAGLALNEQF
TRBV4-1 | ASSDSGGENTGELF
TRBV5-4 | ASSLRGEVAF
TRBV5-4 | ASSLEETGTDTQY
TRBV5-6 | ASSLTGAYNSPLH
TRBV2 | ASSEALGGWNEQY
TRBV11-2 | ASSISIETQY
TRBV7-9 | ASSPDVGGREQPQH
TRBV7-9 | ASSLESVSDTQY
TRBV7-2 | ASSLRGAGGQPQH
TRBV25-1 | ASSSFRDRKETQY
TRBV27 | ASSFGTGDGYT
TRBV30 | AWSPSIDTQY
TRBV5-4 | ASSLQSVNTEAF
TRBV25-1 | ASSEYGTGREAF
TRBV27 | ASSFHGEKLF
TRBV30 | AWSRTGGSTNEKLF
TRBV5-1 | ASSRTGTGTDTQY
TRBV11-3 | ASSLDGTSGGSEQF
TRBV6-1 | ASSEASWRSYGYT
TRBV21-1 | ASNTRGDKDRGFVNTEAF
TRBV6-1 | ASSEAPMGAVGRNTEAF
TRBV18 | ASSPLSAAGQGISYEQY
TRBV10-3 | AMGTGGGYEQY
TRBV6-1 | ASSELAGSTNNG
TRBV6-5 | ASSSDSNNEQF
TRBV7-7 | ASSSLKRGDHNEQF
TRBV29-1 | SAGTGNNEKLF
TRBV5-6 | ASSLQGRQETQY
TRBV4-2 | ASSQVNIPVNYGYT